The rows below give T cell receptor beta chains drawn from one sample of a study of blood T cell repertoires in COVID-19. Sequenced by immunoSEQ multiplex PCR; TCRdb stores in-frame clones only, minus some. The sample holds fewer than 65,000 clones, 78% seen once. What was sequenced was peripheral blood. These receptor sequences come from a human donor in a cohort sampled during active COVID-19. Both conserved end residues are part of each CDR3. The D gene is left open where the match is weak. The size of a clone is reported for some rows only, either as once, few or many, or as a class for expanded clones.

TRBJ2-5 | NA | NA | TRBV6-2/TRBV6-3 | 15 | TGTGCCAGCAGTTCCATACAGGGCCTGAGGGAGACCCAGTACTTC | CASSSIQGLRETQYF
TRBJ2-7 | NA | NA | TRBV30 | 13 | TGTGCCTGGAGCCCAGGGTGGAAGTCCGAGCAGTACTTC | CAWSPGWKSEQYF
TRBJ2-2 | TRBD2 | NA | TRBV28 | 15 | TGTGCCAGCCTATCAGTAGCGGGAGGGCCCGGGGAGCTGTTTTTT | CASLSVAGGPGELFF
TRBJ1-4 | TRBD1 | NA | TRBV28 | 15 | TGTGCCAGCAGGGGGACCGGGACAGCTAATGAAAAACTGTTTTTT | CASRGTGTANEKLFF
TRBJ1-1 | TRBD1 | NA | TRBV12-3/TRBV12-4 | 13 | TGTGCCAGCAAGGGAGACAGGGCCGCTGAAGCTTTCTTT | CASKGDRAAEAFF
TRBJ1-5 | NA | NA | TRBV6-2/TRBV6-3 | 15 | TGTGCCAGCAGTTACATTCAGGGGACCAATCAGCCCCAGCATTTT | CASSYIQGTNQPQHF
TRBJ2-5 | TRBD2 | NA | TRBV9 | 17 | TGTGCCAGCAGCGTAGGGGCCAGCGGGATAATTATTGAGACCCAGTACTTC | CASSVGASGIIIETQYF
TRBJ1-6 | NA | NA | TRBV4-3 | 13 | TGCGCCAGCAGCCAATGGGGCGGCTCACCCCTCCACTTT | CASSQWGGSPLHF
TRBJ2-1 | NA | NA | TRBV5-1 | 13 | TGCGCCAGCAGCACCGGGGCAGCGGGCACGCAGTTCTTC | CASSTGAAGTQFF
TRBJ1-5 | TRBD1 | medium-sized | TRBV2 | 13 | TGTGCCAGCAGAGGGACAGCCAATCAGCCCCAGCATTTT | CASRGTANQPQHF
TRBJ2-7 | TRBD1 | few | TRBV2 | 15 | TGTGCCAGCAGTGAAGAGACAGGGGTGTTTTACGAGCAGTACTTC | CASSEETGVFYEQYF
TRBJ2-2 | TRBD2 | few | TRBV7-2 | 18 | TGTGCCAGCAGTCGCGGGACTAGCGGGAGAAGGATTGGCGGGGAGCTGTTTTTT | CASSRGTSGRRIGGELFF
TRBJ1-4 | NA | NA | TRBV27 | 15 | TGTGCCAGCAGTTTCGGGGGGGCGCAGGGTGAAAAACTGTTTTTT | CASSFGGAQGEKLFF
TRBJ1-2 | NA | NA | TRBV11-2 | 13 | TGTGCCAGCAGCGCCGGGACACCCTATGGCTACACCTTC | CASSAGTPYGYTF
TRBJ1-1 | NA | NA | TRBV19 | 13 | TGTGCCAGTACTTTGACGGGGAGCACTGAAGCTTTCTTT | CASTLTGSTEAFF
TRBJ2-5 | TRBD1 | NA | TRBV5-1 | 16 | TGCGCCAGCAGTCTTACGACAGGGGGGAGGCTAGAGACCCAGTACTTC | CASSLTTGGRLETQYF
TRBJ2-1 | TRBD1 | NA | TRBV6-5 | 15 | TGTGCCAGCAGTTACAGGGACAGGGGAGTGAATGAGCAGTTCTTC | CASSYRDRGVNEQFF
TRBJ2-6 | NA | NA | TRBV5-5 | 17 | TGTGCCAGCAGCTGGCAGGGACTGCTGCCTGGGGCCAACGTCCTGACTTTC | CASSWQGLLPGANVLTF
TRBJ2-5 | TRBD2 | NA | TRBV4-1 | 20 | TGCGCCAGCAGCCAAGCTAAGACGGGACTAGCGGGCTGGTACCAAGAGACCCAGTACTTC | CASSQAKTGLAGWYQETQYF